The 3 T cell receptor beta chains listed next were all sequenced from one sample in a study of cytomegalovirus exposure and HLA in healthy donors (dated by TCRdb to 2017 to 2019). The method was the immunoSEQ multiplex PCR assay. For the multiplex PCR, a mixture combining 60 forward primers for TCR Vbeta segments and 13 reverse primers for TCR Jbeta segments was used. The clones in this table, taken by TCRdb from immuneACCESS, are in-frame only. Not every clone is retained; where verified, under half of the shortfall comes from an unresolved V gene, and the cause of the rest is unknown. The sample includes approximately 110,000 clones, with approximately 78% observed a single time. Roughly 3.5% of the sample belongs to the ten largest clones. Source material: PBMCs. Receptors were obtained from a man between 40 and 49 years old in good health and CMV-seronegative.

Written as DNA, the CDR3 is TGTGCCAGCAGCTTATTAGGCGGTTCACCCCTCCACTTT. Translated: CASSLLGGSPLHF. The chain recombines TRBV7-3 with TRBJ1-6; D unresolved. The CDR3 has 13 residues. Trimming shortened V by 2 bases and J by 9 bases, and 8 bases separated the two germline ends. From germline, CDR1 is SGHTA and CDR2 FQGTGA.

CDR3 bases: TGTGCCAGCAGCTTAGCGGCCGGGAGCACCTACGAGCAGTACTTC. Its translation: CASSLAAGSTYEQYF. The V call is TRBV7-6, the J call TRBJ2-5, with a weak D call TRBD2 (6 bases). Matching the DNA end better, TRBJ2-7 makes the J call doubtful. CDR3 length: 15 residues. CDR1 SGHVS and CDR2 FNYEAQ come from the germline V gene.

DNA for the CDR3: TGTGCCAGCAGCCCTCGCGGCGGCCTCACAGATACGCAGTATTTT. Translation: CASSPRGGLTDTQYF. The chain uses TRBV7-3 and TRBJ2-3; D call uncertain. There are 15 residues in the CDR3. V was cut by 5 bases and J by 2 bases, with 14 bases left in between. Germline lookup yields CDR1 SGHTA and CDR2 FQGTGA.